Listed here are 27 T cell receptor beta chains from one sample, sequenced in a study of cytomegalovirus exposure and HLA in healthy donors. In the PCR, 60 Vbeta and 13 Jbeta primers were used. This table comes from immunoSEQ multiplex PCR, and its TCRdb copy is limited to in-frame clones, with some not included. Here the sample spans 130,000 to 150,000 clones, roughly 75% being singletons. Material for sequencing was PBMCs. The receptors were gathered from a man aged 30 to 39 in good health and CMV-seronegative.

This chain uses TRBV13 with TRBJ2-7, with D possibly being TRBD1 (5 bases). V was clipped by 8 bases and J by 2 bases, with 16 bases between them. This CDR3 is built from 14 residues. In germline, CDR1 is PRHDT, CDR2 FYEKMQ (reference sequence). Here the CDR3 DNA reads TGTGCCAGCGCGGCGTCAACAGGAGCCTACGAGCAGTACTTC. Its translation is CASAASTGAYEQYF.

V is TRBV5-1 and J is TRBJ1-1; the match to TRBD1 covers 10 bases. This CDR3 is built from 17 residues. Per the germline V gene, CDR1 is SGHRS and CDR2 is YFSETQ. Unmatched junction bases numbered 5, after V lost 0 bases and J lost 0 bases. The CDR3, as DNA: TGCGCCAGCAGCTTGGGGGACAGGGGAGTGGTGAACACTGAAGCTTTCTTT. Residues: CASSLGDRGVVNTEAFF.

V and J are TRBV5-5 and TRBJ1-4; D is unresolved. V lost 4 bases to trimming and J lost 5 bases, with 15 bases between them. Germline assignment: CDR1 SGHKS and CDR2 YYEKEE (reference sequence). The CDR3 contains 15 residues. CDR3 in amino acids: CASSPWRGANEKLFF. For the CDR3, the DNA is TGTGCCAGCAGCCCTTGGCGGGGAGCAAATGAAAAACTGTTTTTT.

This rearrangement joins TRBV6-5 to TRBJ1-1; a weak D match, TRBD1 (5 bases). Germline CDR1 reads MNHEY; CDR2 reads SVGAGI. Trimming cost V 8 bases and J 1 base, with 11 bases left between them. This CDR3 is built from 13 residues. CDR3 coding DNA: TGTGCCAGCCGGAACAGGACGAACACTGAAGCTTTCTTT. This translates into CASRNRTNTEAFF.

The V and J genes are TRBV19 and TRBJ1-1; 10 bases are a match to TRBD1. V lost 3 bases to trimming and J lost 1 base; unmatched junction nucleotides: 5. Germline V gives CDR1 LNHDA, CDR2 SQIVND (reference sequence). The CDR3 contains 16 residues. In DNA, the CDR3 is TGTGCCAGTAGTATGGGGAGACAGGGGGCGAACACTGAAGCTTTCTTT. Encoded protein: CASSMGRQGANTEAFF.

J is TRBJ2-7 and V is TRBV29-1, with D possibly TRBD1 on 6 matching bases. The CDR3 covers 13 residues. V lost 6 bases and J 2 bases, leaving 14 bases between the germline ends. CDR1 is SQVTM, CDR2 ANQGSEA, per germline. The CDR3: CSVEQQGPYEQYF. The CDR3 DNA reads as TGCAGCGTCGAACAACAGGGACCCTACGAGCAGTACTTC.

The CDR3 bases are TGCGCCAGCAGTAGGACAGCGAACACTGAAGCTTTCTTT. This encodes CASSRTANTEAFF. This rearrangement joins TRBV10-2 to TRBJ1-1, with D possibly being TRBD1 (6 bases). The CDR3 consists of 13 residues. Germline V lookup: CDR1 WSHSY, CDR2 SAAADI. The V gene lost 5 bases and the J gene lost 1 base, with 8 bases spanning the gap.

In its sample, this clone was seen a few times. The chain couples TRBV28 to TRBJ1-1; TRBD1 matches at 9 bases. CDR3 length: 18 residues. Germline lookup yields CDR1 MDHEN and CDR2 SYDVKM. V lost 6 bases and J lost 5; bases outside the gene matches: 19. CDR3 protein: CASSRGGAGTGLRTEAFF. CDR3 in DNA: TGTGCCAGCAGCCGAGGGGGAGCGGGGACAGGGCTGCGGACTGAAGCTTTCTTT.

This clone showed up just once. This chain uses TRBV5-6 with TRBJ2-6; D is possibly TRBD2 (5 bases). Per germline, CDR1 SGHDT and CDR2 YYEEEE. V was cut by 5 bases and J by 1 base, with 13 bases left in between. This CDR3 is built from 16 residues. The CDR3 region has the DNA TGTGCCAGCAGAAAGAGGGTCCTGTCTGGGGCCAACGTCCTGACTTTC. Protein sequence: CASRKRVLSGANVLTF.

The chain combines TRBV7-9 with TRBJ1-4; TRBD1 matches at 7 bases. Germline CDR1 SEHNR, CDR2 FQNEAQ (reference sequence). V shed 5 bases and J 7 bases; nucleotides not matched to a gene: 10. This CDR3 contains 15 residues. The CDR3 region is CASSIGQALIEKLFF. CDR3 DNA: TGTGCCAGCAGCATAGGACAGGCCTTAATTGAAAAACTGTTTTTT. Using reference TRBV7-9 and TRBJ1-4 for the parts outside the CDR3, the full variable domain is DTGVSQNPRHKITKRGQNVTFRCDPISEHNRLYWYRQTLGQGPEFLTYFQNEAQLEKSRLLSDRFSAERPKGSFSTLEIQRTEQGDSAMYLCASSIGQALIEKLFFGSGTQLSVL.

The chain is built from TRBV5-1 and TRBJ2-2, with 8 bases fitting TRBD1. The CDR3 runs to 16 residues. Trimming took 4 bases from V and 3 from J; bases not matched to a gene: 8. Germline V gene lookup returns CDR1 SGHRS and CDR2 YFSETQ. In DNA form, the CDR3 reads TGCGCCAGCAGCCCGGCCGGGACAGGCTACACCGGGGAGCTGTTTTTT. Its protein is CASSPAGTGYTGELFF.

The V and J genes are TRBV4-1 and TRBJ1-5; 11 nucleotides align to TRBD1. J was trimmed by 6 bases and V by 5 bases; bases with no gene match: 9. This CDR3 is 16 amino acids long. From germline, CDR1 is MGHRA and CDR2 YSYEKL. The CDR3 sequence: CASSYNLDRGLQPQHF. CDR3 sequence (DNA): TGCGCCAGCAGCTATAACCTGGACAGGGGGCTTCAGCCCCAGCATTTT.

J is TRBJ2-7 and V is TRBV10-3; D is perhaps TRBD2 (5 bases). The germline V gene encodes CDR1 ENHRY and CDR2 SYGVKD. Trimming shortened V by 7 bases and J by 6 bases, and 13 bases separated the two germline ends. The CDR3 extends over 12 amino acids. The CDR3 DNA reads TGTGCCATCAATACGGAACGGGGCGAGCAGTACTTC. Its protein product is CAINTERGEQYF.

The chain links TRBV6-1 to TRBJ2-1, with 7 bases aligning to TRBD1. V lost 6 bases and J lost 6; bases outside the gene matches: 11. Germline V CDR1 and CDR2: MNHNS, SASEGT. This CDR3 contains 15 residues. The CDR3 bases are TGTGCCAGCAGAATTCCACGGGACAGTAGCAATGAGCAGTTCTTC. Protein product: CASRIPRDSSNEQFF.

The rearrangement uses TRBV5-4 and TRBJ2-1; the D gene is possibly TRBD2 (6 bases). This CDR3 has 14 amino acids. V dropped 9 bases and J dropped 3 bases, with 16 bases sitting between them. Germline V CDR1 and CDR2: SGHNT, YYREEE (reference sequence). CDR3 sequence (DNA): TGTGCCACGGTCGGGCGGGGCAACTACAATGAGCAGTTCTTC. Translated, it gives CATVGRGNYNEQFF. Complete variable domain (other parts from reference TRBV5-4 and TRBJ2-1): ETGVTQSPTHLIKTRGQQVTLRCSSQSGHNTVSWYQQALGQGPQFIFQYYREEENGRGNFPPRFSGLQFPNYSSELNVNALELDDSALYLCATVGRGNYNEQFFGPGTRLTVL.

The chain is built from TRBV7-9 and TRBJ2-2; tentative D call: TRBD1 (5 bases). V was cut by 3 bases and J by 14 bases, with 16 bases left in between. There are 13 residues in the CDR3. Germline CDR1 SEHNR, CDR2 FQNEAQ (reference sequence). The CDR3 loop is CASSFGGQTGLFF. The CDR3 DNA sequence: TGTGCCAGCAGCTTCGGCGGACAAACGGGTCTGTTTTTT.

This clone came up once. CDR3 loop: CASRDNNNSPLHF. In DNA, the CDR3 is TGTGCCAGCCGGGACAACAATAATTCACCCCTCCACTTT. The V gene is TRBV10-3, the J gene TRBJ1-6, with D maybe TRBD1 (6 bases). In germline, CDR1 is ENHRY, CDR2 SYGVKD. Trimming removed 10 bases from V and 5 bases from J, with 12 bases in between. The CDR3 contains 13 residues.

This clone was counted between two and nine times. V is TRBV27 and J is TRBJ1-5; tentatively, D is TRBD1 (5 bases). Trimming took off 6 bases at V and 5 bases at J, with 17 bases between the two ends. Germline V gives CDR1 MNHEY, CDR2 SMNVEV (reference sequence). The CDR3 covers 15 residues. The CDR3 loop is CASSPQRGADQPQHF. In DNA form, the CDR3 reads TGTGCCAGCAGCCCCCAGCGCGGGGCCGATCAGCCCCAGCATTTT.

The chain uses TRBV7-2 and TRBJ2-1; 11 bases line up with TRBD2. The CDR3 contains 17 residues. With 5 bases clipped from V and 5 bases from J, the junction kept 11 bases outside the gene matches. Germline V lookup: CDR1 SGHTA, CDR2 FQGNSA. The CDR3 sequence is CASSPTSGIEGDNEQFF. CDR3 nucleotides: TGTGCCAGCAGCCCGACTAGCGGGATAGAGGGGGACAATGAGCAGTTCTTC.

The chain combines TRBV29-1 with TRBJ1-1; D not certain. Germline CDR1 SQVTM, CDR2 ANQGSEA. The V gene lost 7 bases and the J gene lost 7 bases, with 13 bases spanning the gap. The CDR3 is 11 amino acids. CDR3: CSAESPDEAFF. The CDR3 nucleotides are TGCAGCGCCGAGAGCCCCGATGAAGCTTTCTTT.

The V and J genes are TRBV18 and TRBJ1-1, with D maybe TRBD1 (5 bases). Between the trimmed V and J ends, which lost 6 bases and 0 bases, there was a span of 14 bases. The CDR3 is 15 residues long. The V gene's germline CDR1 is KGHSH and CDR2 LQKENI. CDR3 sequence: CASSQDSHMNTEAFF. The CDR3 bases are TGTGCCAGCTCCCAAGACAGCCACATGAACACTGAAGCTTTCTTT.

This clone was seen only once. The genes are TRBV7-9 and TRBJ2-1, with TRBD1 matching over 8 bases. The CDR3 covers 15 residues. After removal of 4 bases from V and 2 bases from J, the junction contained 4 bases not matched to a gene. Per germline, CDR1 SEHNR and CDR2 FQNEAQ (reference sequence). CDR3 in amino acids: CASSYDRGPYNEQFF. CDR3 DNA sequence: TGTGCCAGCAGCTACGACAGGGGACCCTACAATGAGCAGTTCTTC.

The chain carries TRBV13 and TRBJ2-1; 7 bases line up with TRBD2. V lost 2 bases and J lost 8; bases outside the gene matches: 3. The CDR3 loop spans 13 amino acids. Germline values: CDR1 PRHDT, CDR2 FYEKMQ (reference sequence). CDR3 residues: CASSLWTSYEQFF. The CDR3 DNA follows: TGTGCCAGCAGCTTATGGACTAGTTATGAGCAGTTCTTC.

This clone was picked up a small number of times. The J gene is TRBJ2-7, the V gene TRBV15, with a weak D call TRBD1 (5 bases). The CDR3 runs 15 residues. Germline CDR1 is LNHNV and CDR2 is YYDKDF (reference sequence). Trimming stripped 3 bases from V and 2 bases from J, with 14 bases between. CDR3: CATSRQAGLTYEQYF. The DNA for the CDR3 is TGTGCCACCAGCAGGCAAGCAGGGCTAACCTACGAGCAGTACTTC.

This chain uses TRBV6-5 with TRBJ2-1; TRBD2 aligns across 9 bases. Germline values: CDR1 MNHEY, CDR2 SVGAGI. This CDR3 is 14 amino acids long. V gave up 8 bases and J gave up 7 bases; unmatched junction bases: 9. The chain's CDR3 is CASYSGRLANEQFF. The CDR3 nucleotides are TGTGCCAGCTATAGCGGGAGACTAGCAAATGAGCAGTTCTTC.

The rearrangement uses TRBV5-1 and TRBJ2-3; D is unresolved. V lost 0 bases and J 0 bases, leaving 8 bases between the germline ends. This CDR3 comprises 15 residues. The germline CDR1 and CDR2 sequences are SGHRS and YFSETQ. The CDR3 protein is CASSLAAGSTDTQYF. The CDR3 DNA reads as TGCGCCAGCAGCTTGGCTGCCGGGAGCACAGATACGCAGTATTTT. The full variable domain, completed using reference TRBV5-1 and TRBJ2-3, is KAGVTQTPRYLIKTRGQQVTLSCSPISGHRSVSWYQQTPGQGLQFLFEYFSETQRNKGNFPGRFSGRQFSNSRSEMNVSTLELGDSALYLCASSLAAGSTDTQYFGPGTRLTVL.

The chain joins TRBV19 to TRBJ1-1; possibly TRBD1 for D (6 bases). The germline gives CDR1 LNHDA, CDR2 SQIVND (reference sequence). Between the trimmed V and J ends, which lost 6 bases and 5 bases, there was a span of 13 bases. This CDR3 spans 13 amino acids. CDR3 residues: CASSPQGWTEAFF. The CDR3 DNA reads TGTGCCAGTAGCCCACAGGGATGGACTGAAGCTTTCTTT.